The subject of this entry is one TCR beta chain. Trimming cost V 0 bases and J 6 bases; bases outside gene matches: 4. The CDR3 spans 15 residues. Per germline, CDR1 LGHNA and CDR2 YNFKEQ. The sample originates from a study of blood T cell repertoires in COVID-19. The data were produced by immunoSEQ multiplex PCR, yet TCRdb's version contains in-frame clones alone and is incomplete. Counted here are around 240,000 clones, about nine tenths occurring once; the ten biggest clones make up 1.2%. The sample comprised PBMCs or T cells enriched from blood (not recorded which). The rearrangement joins TRBV4-2 to TRBJ1-3; TRBD1 matches at 8 bases. The clonotype originates from a human donor in a cohort exposed to, infected with or recovered from COVID-19 (not recorded which). The donor label of this sample is uncertain. Here the CDR3 DNA reads TGTGCCAGCAGCCAAGAGGGACAGGCTGAAAACACCATATATTTT. Protein: CASSQEGQAENTIYF.